The present T cell receptor (beta chain) was sequenced within a study of blood T cells in healthy people across ages. Germline V lookup: CDR1 MNHNY, CDR2 SVGAGI (reference sequence). The length of the CDR3 is 14 residues. Combining a sample-barcoded 5' primer with a J-beta primer mix, a second PCR ran for about 7 to 11 cycles. TCRdb processed the 5' RACE reads anew with MiXCR; each CDR3 protein has one entry. The profile shows about 640,000 distinct CDR3 sequences, around 43% of them singletons. With regard to this clonotype: The junction does not match germline at one end; this may be a read error.

Sequencing used blood. This clonotype originated in a man older than 75 in good health. The chain employs TRBV6-6 and TRBJ2-3, with a weak D call TRBD2 (7 bases). CDR3 region: CASEGGGITDMQYF. The CDR3 coding sequence is TGTGCCAGCGAGGGGGGAGGGATCACAGATATGCAGTATTTT.